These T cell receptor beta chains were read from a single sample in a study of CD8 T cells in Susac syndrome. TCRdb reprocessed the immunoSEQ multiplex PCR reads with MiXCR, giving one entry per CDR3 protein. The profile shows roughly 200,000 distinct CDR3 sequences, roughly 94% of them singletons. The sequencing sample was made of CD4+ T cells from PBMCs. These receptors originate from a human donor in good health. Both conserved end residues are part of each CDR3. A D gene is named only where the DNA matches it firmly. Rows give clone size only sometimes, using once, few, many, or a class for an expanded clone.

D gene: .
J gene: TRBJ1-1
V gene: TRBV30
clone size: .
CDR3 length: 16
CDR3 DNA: TGTGCCTGGAGTGACCTCCCTAGGGGGGCGTACACTGAAGCTTTCTTT
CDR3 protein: CAWSDLPRGAYTEAFF

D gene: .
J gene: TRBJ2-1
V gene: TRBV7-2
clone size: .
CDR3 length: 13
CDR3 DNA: TGTGCCAGCAGCTTGAATAGCATGGATGAGCAGTTCTTC
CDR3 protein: CASSLNSMDEQFF

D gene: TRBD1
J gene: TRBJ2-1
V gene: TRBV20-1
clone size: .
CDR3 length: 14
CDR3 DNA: TGCAGTGCTAGGATACAGGGGGTCCACAATGAGCAGTTCTTC
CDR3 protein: CSARIQGVHNEQFF

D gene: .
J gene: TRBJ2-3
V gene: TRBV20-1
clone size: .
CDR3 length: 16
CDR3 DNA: TGCAGTGCTAAAGACTATGGCGGGGCGAGCACAGATACGCAGTATTTT
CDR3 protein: CSAKDYGGASTDTQYF

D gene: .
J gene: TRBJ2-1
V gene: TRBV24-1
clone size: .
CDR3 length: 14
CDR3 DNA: TGTGCCACCAGTGATTGGGCAGGCTACAATGAGCAGTTCTTC
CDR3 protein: CATSDWAGYNEQFF

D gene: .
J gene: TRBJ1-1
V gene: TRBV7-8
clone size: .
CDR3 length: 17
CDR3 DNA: TGTGCCAGCAGCATGCGGACAGCCGGGTTTGAGGTAACCGAAGCTTTCTTT
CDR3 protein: CASSMRTAGFEVTEAFF

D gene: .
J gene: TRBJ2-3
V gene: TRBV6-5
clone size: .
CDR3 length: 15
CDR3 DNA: TGTGCCAGCAGTTACCTCCAGGGTGGGACAGATACGCAGTATTTT
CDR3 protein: CASSYLQGGTDTQYF

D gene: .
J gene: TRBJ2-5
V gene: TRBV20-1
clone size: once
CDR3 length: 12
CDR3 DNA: TGCAGTGGAGCGTTATCCCGGGAGACCCAGTACTTC
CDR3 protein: CSGALSRETQYF

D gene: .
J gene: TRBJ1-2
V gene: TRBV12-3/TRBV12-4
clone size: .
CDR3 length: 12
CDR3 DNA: TGTGCCAGTAGTTATACAGACTATGGCTACACCTTC
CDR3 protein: CASSYTDYGYTF

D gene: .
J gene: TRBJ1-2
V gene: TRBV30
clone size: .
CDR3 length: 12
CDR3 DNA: TGTGCCTGGAGCAGAGGTTCCCATGGCTACACCTTC
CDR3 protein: CAWSRGSHGYTF